This TCR beta chain was captured in a study of cytomegalovirus exposure and HLA in healthy donors. About the study: Later, an analysis reported that the roughly 120 validation repertoires had used the same platform as the 500 to 750 first-cohort repertoires.

Profiling relied on immunoSEQ multiplex PCR, and the TCRdb table lists in-frame clones only, not all of them. The sample includes 200,000 to 250,000 clones, 80% to 85% of them seen just once. Trimming shortened V by 1 base and J by 3 bases, and 13 bases separated the two germline ends. Looked up from germline, CDR1 is SGHVS and CDR2 is FNYEAQ. CDR3 length: 15 residues. This clone was picked up one time. The chain recombines TRBV7-6 with TRBJ2-7; D uncertain. This TCR derives from a young woman in good health and CMV-seropositive. Sequenced material: PBMCs. The CDR3 loop reads CASSLGETHNYEQYF. The CDR3 DNA reads as TGTGCCAGCAGCTTAGGTGAGACTCACAACTACGAGCAGTACTTC.